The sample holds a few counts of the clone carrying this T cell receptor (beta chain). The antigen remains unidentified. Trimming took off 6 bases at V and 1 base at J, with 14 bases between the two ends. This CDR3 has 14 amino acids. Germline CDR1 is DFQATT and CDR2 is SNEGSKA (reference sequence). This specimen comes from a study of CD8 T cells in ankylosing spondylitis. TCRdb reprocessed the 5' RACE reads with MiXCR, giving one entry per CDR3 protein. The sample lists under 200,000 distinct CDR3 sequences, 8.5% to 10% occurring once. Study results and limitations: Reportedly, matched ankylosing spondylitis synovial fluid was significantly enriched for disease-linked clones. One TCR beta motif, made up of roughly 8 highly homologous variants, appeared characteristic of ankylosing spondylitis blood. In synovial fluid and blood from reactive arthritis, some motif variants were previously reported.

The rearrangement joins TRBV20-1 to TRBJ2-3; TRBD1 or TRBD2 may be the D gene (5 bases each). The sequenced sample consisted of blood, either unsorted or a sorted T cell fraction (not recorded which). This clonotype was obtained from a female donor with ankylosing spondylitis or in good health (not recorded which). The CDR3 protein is CSAGDGSGTDTQYF. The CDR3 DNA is TGCAGTGCGGGGGACGGATCGGGCACAGATACGCAGTATTTT.